The next 30 T cell receptor beta chains were all read from a single sample in a study of vaccination and CD4 T cells after COVID-19. Sequencing of the DNA from cultured CD4+ T cells was carried out with the Oncomine TCR Beta short-read assay. From the PCR reads, TCRdb called clonotypes with MiXCR, one entry per CDR3 protein. The sample consists of tens of thousands of distinct CDR3 sequences, 40% to 50% of them appearing once. Their target antigens are unknown. Noted treatment: roughly ten-day PBMC culture with coronavirus spike peptide pools or control peptides (ViraFEST assay). The sample taken for sequencing was CD4+ T cells from blood, cultured in vitro. These receptors were taken from a human donor who had recovered from COVID-19.

Here the CDR3 reads CATSKEGGSYEQYF. The CDR3 bases are TGTGCCACCAGTAAGGAGGGGGGCTCCTACGAGCAGTACTTC. The chain combines TRBV24-1 with TRBJ2-7; possibly TRBD1 or TRBD2 for D (6 bases each). CDR1 and CDR2 (germline): KGHDR, SFDVKD. With 6 bases removed from V and 0 bases from J, the gap between germline ends came to 11 bases. The CDR3 extends over 14 amino acids.

V gene TRBV6-1 combines with J gene TRBJ2-2; 7 nucleotides agree with TRBD2. The CDR3 spans 14 residues. Germline V gene lookup returns CDR1 MNHNS and CDR2 SASEGT. Trimming removed 7 bases from V and 8 bases from J; junction bases left unmatched: 10. The CDR3 is CASNAVAGVGELFF. The CDR3 nucleotides are TGTGCCAGCAATGCGGTTGCGGGGGTGGGGGAGCTGTTTTTT.

This clonotype has more than one count but fewer than ten. CDR3 residues: CSASPDRANSPLHF. The DNA of the CDR3 is TGCAGTGCTAGTCCAGACAGGGCCAATTCACCCCTCCACTTT. The genes are TRBV20-1 and TRBJ1-6; the match to TRBD1 covers 7 bases. CDR1 and CDR2 from the germline V gene are DFQATT and SNEGSKA (reference sequence). The V segment lost 3 bases and the J segment 7 bases; nucleotides outside the gene matches: 6. There are 14 residues in the CDR3.

This clonotype is a singleton in its sample. The J gene is TRBJ2-2, the V gene TRBV20-1; D possibly corresponds to TRBD1 (6 bases). The CDR3 loop spans 15 amino acids. Germline CDR1 DFQATT, CDR2 SNEGSKA (reference sequence). Trimming stripped 0 bases from V and 2 bases from J, with 10 bases between. CDR3 residues: CSARDPGDNTGELFF. The CDR3, as DNA: TGCAGTGCTAGAGATCCAGGGGATAACACCGGGGAGCTGTTTTTT.

The J gene is TRBJ1-2, the V gene TRBV5-6, with D tentatively TRBD1 (5 bases). CDR3 length: 14 residues. CDR1 SGHDT and CDR2 YYEEEE come from the germline V gene. V dropped 2 bases and J dropped 4 bases, with 12 bases sitting between them. CDR3 in amino acids: CASSFPGPPYGYTF. The CDR3 DNA sequence: TGTGCCAGCAGCTTCCCAGGGCCTCCCTATGGCTACACCTTC.

This chain joins TRBV5-4 and TRBJ2-1; D is unresolved. Germline CDR1 and CDR2: SGHNT and YYREEE (reference sequence). The CDR3 sequence is 12 residues long. Trimming shortened V by 5 bases and J by 5 bases, and 8 bases separated the two germline ends. The CDR3 bases are TGTGCCAGCAGGCAGGAGAACAATGAGCAGTTCTTC. Its protein product is CASRQENNEQFF.

The chain recombines TRBV10-3 with TRBJ1-2, with D possibly TRBD1 on 6 matching bases. Trimming shortened V by 4 bases and J by 8 bases, and 11 bases separated the two germline ends. Germline values: CDR1 ENHRY, CDR2 SYGVKD. CDR3 length: 12 residues. DNA for the CDR3: TGTGCCATCAGTGCCTCAGGGGACGGCTACACCTTC. Protein product: CAISASGDGYTF.

V gene TRBV27 combines with J gene TRBJ1-1; 8 bases match TRBD1. This CDR3 comprises 13 residues. The V gene end was trimmed by 4 bases and the J gene end by 11 bases; junction bases not matched to a gene: 9. Germline CDR1 MNHEY, CDR2 SMNVEV (reference sequence). In DNA, the CDR3 is TGTGCCAGCAGTTATAGGGACAGGTGGAGGGCTTTCTTT. The encoded protein is CASSYRDRWRAFF.

This clonotype came up a few times. V usage is TRBV20-1 and J usage is TRBJ2-5; D gene unclear. Trimming shortened V by 1 base and J by 6 bases, and 12 bases separated the two germline ends. The CDR3 runs to 13 residues. Per germline, CDR1 DFQATT and CDR2 SNEGSKA (reference sequence). The CDR3 loop is CSARAPVGQTQYF. In DNA, the CDR3 is TGCAGTGCTAGAGCTCCGGTAGGCCAGACCCAGTACTTC.

This clonotype was counted between two and nine times. The V and J genes are TRBV29-1 and TRBJ2-2; TRBD2 aligns across 10 bases. Germline V gene lookup returns CDR1 SQVTM and CDR2 ANQGSEA. V lost 4 bases to trimming and J lost 4 bases; unmatched junction nucleotides: 3. This CDR3 is 14 amino acids long. The CDR3 is CSVASGSITGELFF. The DNA of the CDR3 is TGCAGCGTTGCTAGCGGGAGTATCACCGGGGAGCTGTTTTTT.

This clonotype was observed a handful of times. This chain's CDR3 is CATRDGTEIHGYTF. The CDR3 DNA is TGTGCCACCCGGGACGGCACCGAAATTCATGGCTACACCTTC. The genes are TRBV6-1 and TRBJ1-2; possible D gene TRBD1, 5 bases. The CDR3 has 14 amino acids. CDR1 and CDR2 from the germline V gene are MNHNS and SASEGT. The V end was cut by 10 bases, the J end by 6 bases, with 21 bases between.

Details on this clonotype: A much larger clone lies one base from this, so it may be a read error. The chain has TRBV5-1 and TRBJ1-1; 8 bases map to TRBD1. The CDR3 has 15 amino acids. Germline-derived CDR1 and CDR2 are SGHRS and YFSETQ. The junction had 4 bases not matched to a gene; V was cut back by 3 bases and J by 0 bases. CDR3 sequence: CASSSGQDLNTEAFF. For the CDR3, the DNA is TGCGCCAGCAGCTCGGGACAGGATTTGAACACTGAAGCTTTCTTT.

This sequence joins TRBV28 and TRBJ1-2; the match to TRBD1 covers 7 bases. CDR1 is MDHEN and CDR2 is SYDVKM in the germline V gene. The CDR3 runs to 13 residues. J gave up 4 bases and V 7 bases, and 6 bases lay outside the gene matches. The CDR3 nucleotides are TGTGCCAGCATGGACAGGACTATCTATGGCTACACCTTC. The encoded protein is CASMDRTIYGYTF.

V usage is TRBV7-2 and J usage is TRBJ2-3; 10 bases are a match to TRBD2. The CDR3 runs 17 residues. Germline V gene data show CDR1 as SGHTA and CDR2 as FQGNSA. Trimming removed 5 bases from V and 4 bases from J; junction bases left unmatched: 12. The CDR3 DNA sequence: TGTGCCAGCAGCCAGGGTAATCTAGCGGGAGTTGCAGATACGCAGTATTTT. It translates to CASSQGNLAGVADTQYF.

This clonotype was counted between two and nine times. J is TRBJ2-1 and V is TRBV20-1, with TRBD2 matching over 10 bases. Trimming removed 5 bases from V and 5 bases from J; junction bases left unmatched: 6. Germline V gene lookup returns CDR1 DFQATT and CDR2 SNEGSKA (reference sequence). This CDR3 is 14 amino acids long. In nucleotides, the CDR3 is TGCAGTGCTCTGTCTAGCGGGAGACACAATGAGCAGTTCTTC. Its translation: CSALSSGRHNEQFF.

The chain joins TRBV24-1 to TRBJ2-1; D is perhaps TRBD2 (5 bases). Germline V lookup: CDR1 KGHDR, CDR2 SFDVKD. The CDR3 is 14 amino acids. Trimming removed 3 bases from V and 8 bases from J, with 13 bases in between. CDR3 region: CATSDMGVEDEQFF. CDR3 bases: TGTGCCACCAGTGATATGGGAGTCGAGGATGAGCAGTTCTTC.

V and J are TRBV6-1 and TRBJ1-1; D is uncertain. In germline, CDR1 is MNHNS, CDR2 SASEGT. The CDR3 is 13 residues long. Trimming took 6 bases from V and 2 from J, leaving 10 bases between them. The CDR3 coding sequence is TGTGCCAGCAGAGCGGGAAATAACACTGAAGCTTTCTTT. Translation: CASRAGNNTEAFF.

This rearrangement joins TRBV12-3 or TRBV12-4 to TRBJ1-1; D gene ambiguous. The CDR3 loop spans 12 amino acids. V was shortened by 3 bases and J by 4 bases, with 6 bases between the two germline ends. This CDR3 is CASSFVVTEAFF. CDR3 in DNA: TGTGCCAGCAGTTTTGTAGTCACTGAAGCTTTCTTT.

The rearrangement uses TRBV2 and TRBJ1-6, with a tentative D call TRBD1 (6 bases). The CDR3 extends over 15 amino acids. Germline assignment: CDR1 SNHLY and CDR2 FYNNEI. The ends were cut back, 7 bases at V and 1 base at J, with 11 bases in the middle. The CDR3 bases are TGTGCCAGCACGGGGGACATTTCCTATAATTCACCCCTCCACTTT. Amino acid sequence: CASTGDISYNSPLHF.

V is TRBV27 and J is TRBJ1-1, with D possibly being TRBD1 (5 bases). This CDR3 spans 14 amino acids. Germline CDR1 reads MNHEY; CDR2 reads SMNVEV (reference sequence). V shed 4 bases and J shed 11 bases, with 20 bases lying between them. CDR3 protein: CASSWGGSVGSAFF. DNA of the CDR3: TGTGCCAGCAGTTGGGGCGGGTCGGTGGGTTCTGCTTTCTTT.

This rearrangement joins TRBV2 to TRBJ1-2, with TRBD1 as a possible D gene (5 bases). Germline-derived CDR1 and CDR2 are SNHLY and FYNNEI. V lost 2 bases and J lost 4, with 17 bases in between. The CDR3 consists of 16 residues. The CDR3: CASSENLGGTGYGYTF. In nucleotides, the CDR3 is TGTGCCAGCAGTGAAAATCTTGGGGGTACGGGCTATGGCTACACCTTC.

The V and J genes are TRBV7-8 and TRBJ2-4; TRBD1 is a possible D gene (5 bases). The germline V gene has CDR1 SGHVS and CDR2 FQNEAQ. Trimming removed 0 bases from V and 1 base from J, with 10 bases in between. CDR3 length: 16 residues. The CDR3 is CASSLAWAGAKNIQYF. The CDR3 nucleotides are TGTGCCAGCAGCTTAGCCTGGGCAGGGGCCAAAAACATTCAGTACTTC.

The V gene is TRBV11-2, the J gene TRBJ1-2; weak D call: TRBD1 (5 bases). CDR3 length equals 13 residues. The ends were cut back, 0 bases at V and 8 bases at J, with 10 bases in the middle. Germline values: CDR1 SGHAT, CDR2 FQNNGV. CDR3 sequence reads: CASSLDRDVGYTF. The CDR3 DNA follows: TGTGCCAGCAGCTTAGACAGGGATGTCGGCTACACCTTC.

The rearrangement uses TRBV12-3 or TRBV12-4 and TRBJ1-1; D is undetermined. The CDR3 has 11 amino acids. Trimming removed 0 bases from V and 4 bases from J, with 0 bases in between. CDR3 in DNA: TGTGCCAGCAGTTTAGCCACTGAAGCTTTCTTT. Its protein product is CASSLATEAFF.

J is TRBJ2-2 and V is TRBV10-3; no firm D call. This CDR3 has 17 amino acids. Germline-derived CDR1 and CDR2 are ENHRY and SYGVKD. V was shortened by 4 bases and J by 0 bases, with 15 bases between the two germline ends. CDR3 nucleotides: TGTGCCATCAGTGCGGTTAAGGTTAGCCCGAACACCGGGGAGCTGTTTTTT. It specifies CAISAVKVSPNTGELFF.

This clonotype was counted between two and nine times. V is TRBV20-1 and J is TRBJ2-7; D remains ambiguous. CDR1 and CDR2 (germline): DFQATT, SNEGSKA (reference sequence). The CDR3 has 12 residues. This CDR3 is CNFVYEPYEQYF. In nucleotides, the CDR3 is TGCAACTTCGTGTATGAGCCGTACGAGCAGTACTTC.

The chain links TRBV14 to TRBJ2-5; D ambiguous. V lost 0 bases to trimming and J lost 5 bases, with 7 bases between them. Germline CDR1 is SGHDN and CDR2 is FVKESK. The CDR3 has 13 residues. DNA for the CDR3: TGTGCCAGCAGCCAAGATATGGTGGAGACCCAGTACTTC. Its protein is CASSQDMVETQYF. Filled out from reference TRBV14 and TRBJ2-5, the complete variable domain reads EAGVTQFPSHSVIEKGQTVTLRCDPISGHDNLYWYRRVMGKEIKFLLHFVKESKQDESGMPNNRFLAERTGGTYSTLKVQPAELEDSGVYFCASSQDMVETQYFGPGTRLLVL.

J is TRBJ2-7 and V is TRBV6-1; D may match TRBD1 or TRBD2 (5 bases each). With 6 bases removed from V and 3 bases from J, the gap between germline ends came to 15 bases. CDR1 and CDR2 (germline): MNHNS, SASEGT. The CDR3 is 14 residues long. The CDR3 DNA sequence: TGTGCCAGCAGGAGGGCCCACGACAGCTACGAGCAGTACTTC. It encodes CASRRAHDSYEQYF.

This clonotype was counted only a few times. The chain links TRBV2 to TRBJ1-5; tentative D call: TRBD1 (6 bases). The CDR3 length is 14 residues. Deletions cut 6 bases from V and 0 bases from J, with 9 bases between. Germline assignment: CDR1 SNHLY and CDR2 FYNNEI. The CDR3 loop reads CASREGVSNQPQHF. The CDR3 nucleotides are TGTGCCAGCAGGGAGGGGGTTAGCAATCAGCCCCAGCATTTT.

The V gene is TRBV25-1, the J gene TRBJ1-1, with a possible D match to TRBD1 (5 bases). The CDR3 has 14 residues. Trimming removed 6 bases at V and 0 bases at J, with 11 bases between. Germline CDR1 MGHDK, CDR2 SYGVNS. DNA for the CDR3: TGTGCCAGCAGGTATTCAGGGCTGAACACTGAAGCTTTCTTT. Protein: CASRYSGLNTEAFF.